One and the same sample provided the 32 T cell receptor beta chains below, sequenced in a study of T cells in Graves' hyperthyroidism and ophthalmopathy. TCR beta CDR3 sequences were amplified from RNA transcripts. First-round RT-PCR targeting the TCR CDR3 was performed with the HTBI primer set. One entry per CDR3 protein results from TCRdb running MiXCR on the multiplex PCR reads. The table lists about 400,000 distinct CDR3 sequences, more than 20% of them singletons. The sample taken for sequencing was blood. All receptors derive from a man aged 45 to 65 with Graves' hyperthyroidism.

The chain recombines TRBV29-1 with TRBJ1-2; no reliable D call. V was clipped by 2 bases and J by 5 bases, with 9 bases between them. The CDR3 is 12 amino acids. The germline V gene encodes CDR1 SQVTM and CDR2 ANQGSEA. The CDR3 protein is CSVEPGGYGYTF. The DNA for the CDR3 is TGCAGCGTTGAACCGGGCGGGTATGGCTACACCTTC.

The CDR3 protein is CASSLRKGSTDTQYF. In nucleotides, the CDR3 is TGCGCCAGCAGCTTGCGGAAGGGGTCCACAGATACGCAGTATTTT. The rearrangement links TRBV5-1 to TRBJ2-3; maybe TRBD1 (5 bases). The germline V gene encodes CDR1 SGHRS and CDR2 YFSETQ. The CDR3 length is 15 residues. V was cut by 1 base and J by 2 bases, with 11 bases left in between.

The CDR3 DNA is TGTGCCAGCTCACTTACGACAGGGATGCAGGGCACAGATACGCAGTATTTT. Protein sequence: CASSLTTGMQGTDTQYF. The chain has TRBV18 and TRBJ2-3; 7 nucleotides match TRBD1. This CDR3 spans 17 amino acids. Germline CDR1 KGHSH, CDR2 LQKENI. V shed 4 bases and J 1 base; nucleotides not matched to a gene: 11.

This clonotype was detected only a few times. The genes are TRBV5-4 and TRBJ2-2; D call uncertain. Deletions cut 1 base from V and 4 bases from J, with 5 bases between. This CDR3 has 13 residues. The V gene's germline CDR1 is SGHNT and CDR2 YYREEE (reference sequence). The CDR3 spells CASSLPGTGELFF. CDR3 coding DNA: TGTGCCAGCAGCTTGCCAGGCACCGGGGAGCTGTTTTTT.

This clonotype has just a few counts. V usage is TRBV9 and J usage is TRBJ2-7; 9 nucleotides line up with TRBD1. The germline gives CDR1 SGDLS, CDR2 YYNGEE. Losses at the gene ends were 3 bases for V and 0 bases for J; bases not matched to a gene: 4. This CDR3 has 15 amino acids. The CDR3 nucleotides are TGTGCCAGCAGCGGGGGGACAGGGATCTCCTACGAGCAGTACTTC. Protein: CASSGGTGISYEQYF.

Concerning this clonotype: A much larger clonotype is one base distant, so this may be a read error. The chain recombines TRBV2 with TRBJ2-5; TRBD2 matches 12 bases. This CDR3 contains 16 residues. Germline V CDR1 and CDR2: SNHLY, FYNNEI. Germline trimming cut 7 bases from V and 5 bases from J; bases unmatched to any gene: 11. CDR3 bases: TGTGCCAGCAAGGGCCCCTCGACTAGCGGGAGTGAGACCCAGTACTTC. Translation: CASKGPSTSGSETQYF.

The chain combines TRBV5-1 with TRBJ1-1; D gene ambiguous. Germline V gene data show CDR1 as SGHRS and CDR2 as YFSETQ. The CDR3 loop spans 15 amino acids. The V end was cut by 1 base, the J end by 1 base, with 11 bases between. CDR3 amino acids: CASSLWVGSNTEAFF. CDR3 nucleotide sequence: TGCGCCAGCAGCTTGTGGGTGGGGTCGAACACTGAAGCTTTCTTT.

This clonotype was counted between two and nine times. The DNA of the CDR3 is TGCAGTGCCACCGACAGCGGGAGGCCACGTGGGAATGAGCAGTTCTTC. Its translation: CSATDSGRPRGNEQFF. The chain joins TRBV20-1 to TRBJ2-1; 9 nucleotides align to TRBD2. The germline gives CDR1 DFQATT, CDR2 SNEGSKA (reference sequence). The CDR3 is 16 amino acids. Trimming cost V 6 bases and J 7 bases; bases outside gene matches: 16.

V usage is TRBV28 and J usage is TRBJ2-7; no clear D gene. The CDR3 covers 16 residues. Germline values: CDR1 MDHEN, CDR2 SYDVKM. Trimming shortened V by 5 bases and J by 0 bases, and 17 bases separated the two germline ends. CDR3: CASSPWNARSSYEQYF. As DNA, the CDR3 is TGTGCCAGCAGTCCCTGGAACGCGCGGAGCTCCTACGAGCAGTACTTC.

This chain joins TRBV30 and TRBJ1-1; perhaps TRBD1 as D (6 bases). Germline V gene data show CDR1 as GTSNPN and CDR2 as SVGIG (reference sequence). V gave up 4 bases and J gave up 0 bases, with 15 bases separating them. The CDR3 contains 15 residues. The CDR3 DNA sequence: TGTGCCTGGACGCCCGTTACAGGGTTGAACACTGAAGCTTTCTTT. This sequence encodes CAWTPVTGLNTEAFF.

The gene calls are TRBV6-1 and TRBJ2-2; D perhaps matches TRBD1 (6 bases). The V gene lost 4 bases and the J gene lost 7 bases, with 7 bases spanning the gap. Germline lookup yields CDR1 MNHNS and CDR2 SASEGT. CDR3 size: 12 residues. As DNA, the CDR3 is TGTGCCAGCAGTGCAGGGGTCGGGGAGCTGTTTTTT. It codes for CASSAGVGELFF.

The CDR3 nucleotides are TGTGCCAGCAGGGATGTCGATCAGCCCCAGCATTTT. Amino acid sequence: CASRDVDQPQHF. The chain recombines TRBV2 with TRBJ1-5; no clear D gene. This CDR3 is 12 amino acids long. Germline values: CDR1 SNHLY, CDR2 FYNNEI. V lost 6 bases, J lost 5 bases, and 8 bases lay in between.

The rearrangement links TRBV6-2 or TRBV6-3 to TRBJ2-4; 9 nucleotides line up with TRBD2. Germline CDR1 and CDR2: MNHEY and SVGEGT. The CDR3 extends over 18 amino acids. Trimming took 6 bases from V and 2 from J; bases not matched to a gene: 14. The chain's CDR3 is CASSPTLGREGPKNIQYF. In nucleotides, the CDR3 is TGTGCCAGCAGCCCCACCTTGGGGCGGGAGGGCCCCAAAAACATTCAGTACTTC.

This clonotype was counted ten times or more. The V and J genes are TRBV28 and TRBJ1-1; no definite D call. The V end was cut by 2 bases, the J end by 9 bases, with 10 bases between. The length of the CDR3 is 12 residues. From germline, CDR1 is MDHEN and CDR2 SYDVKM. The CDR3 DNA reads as TGTGCCAGCAGTTTACGGCAGAGTAAAGCTTTCTTT. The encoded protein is CASSLRQSKAFF.

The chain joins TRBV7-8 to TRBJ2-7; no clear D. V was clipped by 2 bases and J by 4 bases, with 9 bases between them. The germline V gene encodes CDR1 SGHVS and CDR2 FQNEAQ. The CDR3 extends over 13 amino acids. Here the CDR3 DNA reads TGTGCCAGCAGCTTAAACGCCGAGTACGAGCAGTACTTC. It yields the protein CASSLNAEYEQYF.

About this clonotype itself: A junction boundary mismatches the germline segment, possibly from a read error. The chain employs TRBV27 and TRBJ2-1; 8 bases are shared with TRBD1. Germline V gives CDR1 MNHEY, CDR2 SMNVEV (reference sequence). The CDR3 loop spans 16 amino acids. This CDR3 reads CARSLRVPGGLGEQFF. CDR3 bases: TGTGCCCGCAGTTTACGGGTTCCAGGGGGCCTTGGAGAGCAGTTCTTC.

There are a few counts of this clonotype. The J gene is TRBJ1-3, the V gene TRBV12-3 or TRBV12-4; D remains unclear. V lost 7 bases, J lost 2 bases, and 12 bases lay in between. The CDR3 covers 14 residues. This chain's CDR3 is CASTPGGTGNTIYF. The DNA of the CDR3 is TGTGCCAGCACCCCCGGCGGGACTGGAAACACCATATATTTT.

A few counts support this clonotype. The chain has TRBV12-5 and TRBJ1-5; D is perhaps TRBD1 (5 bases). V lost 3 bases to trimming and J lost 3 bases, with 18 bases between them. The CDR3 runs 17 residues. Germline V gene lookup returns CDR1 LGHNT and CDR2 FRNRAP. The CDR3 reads CASGFRGWDAFNQPQHF. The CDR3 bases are TGTGCTAGTGGTTTTCGGGGATGGGACGCTTTCAATCAGCCCCAGCATTTT. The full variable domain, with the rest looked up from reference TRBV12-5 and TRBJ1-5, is DARVTQTPRHKVTEMGQEVTMRCQPILGHNTVFWYRQTMMQGLELLAYFRNRAPLDDSGMPKDRFSAEMPDATLATLKIQPSEPRDSAVYFCASGFRGWDAFNQPQHFGDGTRLSIL.

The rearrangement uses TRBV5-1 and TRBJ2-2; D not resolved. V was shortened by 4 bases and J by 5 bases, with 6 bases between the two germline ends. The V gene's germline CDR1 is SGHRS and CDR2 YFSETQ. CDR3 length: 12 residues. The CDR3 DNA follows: TGCGCCAGCAGCCCGTGGACCGGGGAGCTGTTTTTT. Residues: CASSPWTGELFF.

CDR3 residues: CASSQVPSYEQYF. The CDR3 nucleotides read TGCGCCAGCAGCCAAGTGCCTTCCTACGAGCAGTACTTC. The chain links TRBV4-1 to TRBJ2-7, with D hard to call. The CDR3 is made up of 13 amino acids. The germline gives CDR1 MGHRA, CDR2 YSYEKL. V was clipped by 1 base and J by 1 base, with 5 bases between them.

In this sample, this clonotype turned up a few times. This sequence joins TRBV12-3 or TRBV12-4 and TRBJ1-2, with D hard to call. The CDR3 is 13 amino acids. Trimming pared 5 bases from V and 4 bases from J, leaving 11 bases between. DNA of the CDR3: TGTGCCAGCAGTCCGACAATTTTCTATGGCTACACCTTC. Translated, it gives CASSPTIFYGYTF.

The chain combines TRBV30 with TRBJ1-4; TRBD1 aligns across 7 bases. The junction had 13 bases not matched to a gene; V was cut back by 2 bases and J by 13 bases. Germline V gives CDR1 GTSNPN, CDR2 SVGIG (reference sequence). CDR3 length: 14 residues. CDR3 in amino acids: CAWSLKIRQGALFF. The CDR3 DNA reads TGTGCCTGGAGTCTAAAAATCCGACAGGGAGCACTGTTTTTT.

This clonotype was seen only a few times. CDR3 region: CASKGVVNYGYTF. CDR3 bases: TGTGCCAGCAAAGGGGTCGTTAACTATGGCTACACCTTC. The V and J genes are TRBV6-1 and TRBJ1-2, with D maybe TRBD1 (5 bases). The CDR3 spans 13 residues. V gave up 7 bases and J gave up 1 base, with 10 bases separating them. Germline CDR1 is MNHNS and CDR2 is SASEGT.

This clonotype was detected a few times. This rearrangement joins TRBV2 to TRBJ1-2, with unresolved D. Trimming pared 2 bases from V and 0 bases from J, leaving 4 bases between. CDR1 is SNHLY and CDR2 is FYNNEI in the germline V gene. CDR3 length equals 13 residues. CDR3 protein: CASSELTNYGYTF. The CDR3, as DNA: TGTGCCAGCAGTGAACTCACTAACTATGGCTACACCTTC.

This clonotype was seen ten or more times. The CDR3 region is CASSQVGTGDNEQFF. The CDR3 nucleotides are TGTGCCAGCAGCCAAGTAGGGACAGGGGACAATGAGCAGTTCTTC. This chain joins TRBV3-1 and TRBJ2-1; TRBD1 matches at 10 bases. CDR3 length: 15 amino acids. Trimming took 1 base from V and 5 from J; bases not matched to a gene: 2. Germline V lookup: CDR1 LGHDT, CDR2 YNNKEL (reference sequence).

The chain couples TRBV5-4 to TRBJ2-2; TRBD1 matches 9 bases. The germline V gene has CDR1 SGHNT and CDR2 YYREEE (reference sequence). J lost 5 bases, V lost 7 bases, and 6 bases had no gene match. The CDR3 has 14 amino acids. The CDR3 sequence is CASGGTGLTGELFF. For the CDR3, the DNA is TGTGCCAGCGGGGGGACAGGGTTGACCGGGGAGCTGTTTTTT. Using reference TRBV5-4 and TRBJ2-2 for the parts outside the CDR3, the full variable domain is ETGVTQSPTHLIKTRGQQVTLRCSSQSGHNTVSWYQQALGQGPQFIFQYYREEENGRGNFPPRFSGLQFPNYSSELNVNALELDDSALYLCASGGTGLTGELFFGEGSRLTVL.

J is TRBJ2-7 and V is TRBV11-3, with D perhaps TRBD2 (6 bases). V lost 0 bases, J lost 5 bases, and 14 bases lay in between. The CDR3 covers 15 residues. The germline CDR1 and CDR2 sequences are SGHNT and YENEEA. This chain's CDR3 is CASSLDWGLTNEQYF. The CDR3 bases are TGTGCCAGCAGCTTAGATTGGGGACTCACTAACGAGCAGTACTTC.

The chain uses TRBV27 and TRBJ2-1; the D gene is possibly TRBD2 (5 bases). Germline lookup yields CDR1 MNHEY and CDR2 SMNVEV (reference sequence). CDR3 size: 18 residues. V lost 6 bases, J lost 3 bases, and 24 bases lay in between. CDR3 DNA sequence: TGTGCCAGCAGCCCCATGGGTAGCGAGCGGCCTAACTACAATGAGCAGTTCTTC. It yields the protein CASSPMGSERPNYNEQFF.

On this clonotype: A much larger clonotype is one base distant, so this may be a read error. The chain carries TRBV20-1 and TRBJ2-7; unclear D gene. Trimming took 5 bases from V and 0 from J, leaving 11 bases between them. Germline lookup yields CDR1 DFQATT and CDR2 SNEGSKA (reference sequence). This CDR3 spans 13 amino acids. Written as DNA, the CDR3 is TGCAGTGCTGCCGTGAAGGACTCCTACGAGCAGTACTTC. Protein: CSAAVKDSYEQYF.

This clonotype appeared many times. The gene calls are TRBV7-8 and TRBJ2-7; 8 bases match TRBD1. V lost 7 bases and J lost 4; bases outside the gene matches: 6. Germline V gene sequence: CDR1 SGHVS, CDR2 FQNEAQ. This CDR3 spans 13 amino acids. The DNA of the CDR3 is TGTGCCAGCACCCCGGGACAGGTTTACGAGCAGTACTTC. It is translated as CASTPGQVYEQYF.

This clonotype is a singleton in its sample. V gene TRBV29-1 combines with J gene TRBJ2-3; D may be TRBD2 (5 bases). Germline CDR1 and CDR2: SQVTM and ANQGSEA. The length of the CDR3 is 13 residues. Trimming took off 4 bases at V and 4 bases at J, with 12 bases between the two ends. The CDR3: CSVAFGIADTQYF. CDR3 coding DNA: TGCAGCGTTGCTTTCGGGATCGCAGATACGCAGTATTTT.

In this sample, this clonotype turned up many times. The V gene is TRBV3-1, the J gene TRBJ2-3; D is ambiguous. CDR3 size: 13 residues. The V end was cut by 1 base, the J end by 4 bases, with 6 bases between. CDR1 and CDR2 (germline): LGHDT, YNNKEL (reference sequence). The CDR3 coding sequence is TGTGCCAGCAGCCAAGGAAATGCAGATACGCAGTATTTT. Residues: CASSQGNADTQYF.